Sequencing of this T cell receptor beta chain was carried out in a study of T cell responses to AZD1222 COVID-19 vaccine. Points from the study as a whole: The study sampled repertoires only after the peak T cell response. Donor demographics were predominantly white British with a female majority; clonal diversity may be underestimated.

A note on this clone: Its target is not known.

Repertoires were generated with immunoSEQ multiplex PCR, while TCRdb's copy carries only in-frame clones and drops some. The sample contains some 130,000 clones, around 90% of which appear only once. CDR1 is KGHSH, CDR2 LQKENI, per germline. The ends were cut back, 3 bases at V and 9 bases at J, with 12 bases in the middle. The CDR3 spans 13 residues. Sequenced material: peripheral blood, taken 28 days after the second AZD1222 dose. The chain recombines TRBV18 with TRBJ1-5, with D possibly matching TRBD1 (5 bases). The sequence came from an adult who received the AZD1222 COVID-19 vaccine. CDR3 protein: CASSPAGGPPQHF. The CDR3 coding sequence is TGTGCCAGCTCACCGGCCGGGGGTCCGCCCCAGCATTTT.